The 22 T cell receptor beta chains below come from one sample, sequenced in a study of early T cells in non-severe SARS-CoV-2 infection. MiXCR was run by TCRdb on the 5' RACE reads, yielding one entry per CDR3 protein. In the table there are some 75,000 distinct CDR3 sequences, about 13% of which are singletons. The specimen sequenced was whole blood. The source of these receptors is an adult who was a healthcare worker with PCR-confirmed SARS-CoV-2 infection or an uninfected control (not recorded which).

The chain couples TRBV6-1 to TRBJ1-2, with a weak D call TRBD1 (6 bases). This CDR3 comprises 13 residues. Germline V gene sequence: CDR1 MNHNS, CDR2 SASEGT. Trimming took 8 bases from V and 4 from J, leaving 14 bases between them. For the CDR3, the DNA is TGTGCCAGCTCCCGGGACACCGTCTATGGCTACACCTTC. This translates into CASSRDTVYGYTF.

V gene TRBV12-3 or TRBV12-4 combines with J gene TRBJ2-1, with 9 bases fitting TRBD2. The CDR3 spans 15 residues. V lost 2 bases and J lost 7; bases outside the gene matches: 6. This CDR3 is CASSLIAGAGNEQFF. CDR3 DNA sequence: TGTGCCAGCAGTTTAATAGCGGGGGCAGGGAATGAGCAGTTCTTC.

This clonotype was picked up a small number of times. The J gene is TRBJ2-5, the V gene TRBV20-1; tentatively, D is TRBD2 (6 bases). Between the trimmed V and J ends, which lost 6 bases and 2 bases, there was a span of 13 bases. In germline, CDR1 is DFQATT, CDR2 SNEGSKA (reference sequence). CDR3 length: 13 residues. This chain's CDR3 is CSAGVAAQETQYF. Here the CDR3 DNA reads TGCAGTGCAGGGGTAGCGGCTCAAGAGACCCAGTACTTC.

This clonotype was seen a handful of times. The chain is built from TRBV7-2 and TRBJ1-2; D is unclear. The length of the CDR3 is 15 residues. Germline V gene lookup returns CDR1 SGHTA and CDR2 FQGNSA. The V gene lost 5 bases and the J gene lost 5 bases, with 18 bases spanning the gap. In DNA form, the CDR3 reads TGTGCCAGCAGCCTAGGGCCCGGATACGCTTATGGCTACACCTTC. Protein: CASSLGPGYAYGYTF.

This clonotype was observed many times. V is TRBV11-2 and J is TRBJ2-7; D uncertain. Germline V gives CDR1 SGHAT, CDR2 FQNNGV. V was cut by 0 bases and J by 2 bases, with 11 bases left in between. The length of the CDR3 is 15 residues. CDR3 sequence (DNA): TGTGCCAGCAGCTTAGAGGCGTTGACCACCTACGAGCAGTACTTC. It encodes CASSLEALTTYEQYF.

The chain uses TRBV12-3 or TRBV12-4 and TRBJ2-1; tentative D call: TRBD1 (6 bases). The germline V and J ends were trimmed by 2 bases and 13 bases, with 9 bases remaining between them. The CDR3 runs to 11 residues. The CDR3 nucleotides are TGTGCCAGCAGTTTATTACAGGGCCAGTTCTTC. Translating it yields CASSLLQGQFF.

There are a few counts of this clonotype. This chain joins TRBV7-6 and TRBJ1-6, with D uncertain. V was trimmed by 5 bases and J by 11 bases, leaving 13 bases between them. The CDR3 has 13 residues. Per the germline V gene, CDR1 is SGHVS and CDR2 is FNYEAQ. CDR3 nucleotides: TGTGCCAGCAGCCCCAGTGAGGGTCCACCCCTCCACTTT. Amino acid sequence: CASSPSEGPPLHF.

In its sample, this clonotype is medium-sized. The chain uses TRBV7-9 and TRBJ2-7; tentative D call: TRBD2 (7 bases). The CDR3 totals 13 residues. V was pared by 5 bases and J by 5 bases, with 13 bases between. Per the germline V gene, CDR1 is SEHNR and CDR2 is FQNEAQ (reference sequence). CDR3 DNA: TGTGCCAGCAGCATCAAAGGGGGGGACGAGCAGTACTTC. Its translation is CASSIKGGDEQYF.

This clonotype was picked up a small number of times. This rearrangement joins TRBV29-1 to TRBJ2-7; TRBD1 agrees at 9 bases. The V gene's germline CDR1 is SQVTM and CDR2 ANQGSEA. This CDR3 is built from 13 residues. V lost 2 bases, J lost 6 bases, and 5 bases stayed unmatched. CDR3 in amino acids: CSVETGQGGEQYF. The CDR3 DNA sequence: TGCAGCGTTGAAACGGGACAGGGAGGCGAGCAGTACTTC.

This clonotype was detected many times. The chain employs TRBV7-2 and TRBJ1-1; D not certain. Trimming took 0 bases from V and 6 from J, leaving 8 bases between them. CDR1 is SGHTA, CDR2 FQGNSA, per germline. The length of the CDR3 is 13 residues. CDR3 sequence (DNA): TGTGCCAGCAGCTTAGCGATACAAGCTGAAGCTTTCTTT. Protein sequence: CASSLAIQAEAFF.

This sequence joins TRBV6-5 and TRBJ2-3; D is perhaps TRBD1 (5 bases). CDR1 is MNHEY and CDR2 is SVGAGI in the germline V gene. The CDR3 totals 14 residues. With 6 bases removed from V and 6 bases from J, the gap between germline ends came to 16 bases. The CDR3 here is CASSLRGTADTQYF. The CDR3 nucleotides are TGTGCCAGCAGCCTTAGGGGTACCGCTGATACGCAGTATTTT.

This clonotype came up many times. This chain uses TRBV6-5 with TRBJ2-7, with 10 bases fitting TRBD2. Germline V gene sequence: CDR1 MNHEY, CDR2 SVGAGI. The CDR3 contains 14 residues. The ends lost 5 bases at V and 4 bases at J; junction bases unmatched: 5. The CDR3 here is CASSRTSGRYEQYF. The CDR3 DNA follows: TGTGCCAGCAGTCGGACTAGCGGCCGGTACGAGCAGTACTTC.

This clonotype was detected only a few times. V is TRBV7-8 and J is TRBJ2-1; tentative D call: TRBD2 (6 bases). CDR3 length: 15 residues. CDR1 and CDR2 from the germline V gene are SGHVS and FQNEAQ. Trimming shortened V by 2 bases and J by 4 bases, and 12 bases separated the two germline ends. CDR3 residues: CASSLSGTPYNEQFF. The CDR3 bases are TGTGCCAGCAGCTTATCCGGGACTCCTTACAATGAGCAGTTCTTC.

This clonotype was seen repeatedly, ten times or more. V is TRBV7-2 and J is TRBJ2-3, with a possible D match to TRBD1 (6 bases). From germline, CDR1 is SGHTA and CDR2 FQGNSA. The CDR3 length is 14 residues. Deletions cut 5 bases from V and 3 bases from J, with 12 bases between. CDR3 in amino acids: CASSPPQGTDTQYF. DNA of the CDR3: TGTGCCAGCAGCCCACCGCAGGGGACAGATACGCAGTATTTT.

This clonotype was recorded many times. The V call is TRBV12-3 or TRBV12-4, the J call TRBJ1-5, with D hard to call. V lost 1 base and J 0 bases, leaving 7 bases between the germline ends. The CDR3 runs 15 residues. The CDR3 reads CASSLGGYSNQPQHF. The CDR3 DNA reads TGTGCCAGCAGTTTAGGGGGTTATAGCAATCAGCCCCAGCATTTT.

The CDR3 sequence is CASGKLRSQGGAGELFF. CDR3 nucleotides: TGTGCCAGCGGAAAGCTTCGGTCGCAGGGGGGAGCCGGGGAGCTGTTTTTT. This sequence joins TRBV5-4 and TRBJ2-2; tentative D call: TRBD1 (7 bases). Germline V gene data show CDR1 as SGHNT and CDR2 as YYREEE (reference sequence). V was clipped by 7 bases and J by 6 bases, with 25 bases between them. CDR3 length equals 17 residues.

V usage is TRBV20-1 and J usage is TRBJ2-7; a weak D match, TRBD2 (5 bases). CDR1 and CDR2 (germline): DFQATT, SNEGSKA (reference sequence). The CDR3 is made up of 12 amino acids. V was cut by 7 bases and J by 1 base, with 11 bases left in between. In DNA form, the CDR3 reads TGCAGTGGAAAACGGGGTTCCTACGAGCAGTACTTC. Its protein product is CSGKRGSYEQYF.

This clonotype was observed at least ten times. The gene calls are TRBV5-1 and TRBJ2-7; TRBD1 is a possible D gene (6 bases). Germline V gene data show CDR1 as SGHRS and CDR2 as YFSETQ. Trimming stripped 4 bases from V and 3 bases from J, with 17 bases between. The CDR3 is 15 residues long. The CDR3 nucleotides are TGCGCCAGCAGCAGAGACACGACAGGCAACTACGAGCAGTACTTC. It specifies CASSRDTTGNYEQYF.

This clonotype was recorded a few times. CDR3 DNA sequence: TGTGCCAGCAGCCCAGGGACAGACGTTGGCAATCAGCCCCAGCATTTT. Its translation is CASSPGTDVGNQPQHF. The chain is built from TRBV7-2 and TRBJ1-5; 7 bases are shared with TRBD1. This CDR3 region has 16 residues. V lost 5 bases, J lost 2 bases, and 9 bases stayed unmatched. Germline CDR1 is SGHTA and CDR2 is FQGNSA.

Only a few counts were recorded for this clonotype. CDR3 protein: CASSQDIGYTGELFF. The CDR3 DNA reads TGTGCCAGCAGCCAAGATATCGGGTACACCGGGGAGCTGTTTTTT. The chain links TRBV3-1 to TRBJ2-2; no definite D call. Per germline, CDR1 LGHDT and CDR2 YNNKEL (reference sequence). The CDR3 covers 15 residues. V was cut by 0 bases and J by 3 bases, with 8 bases left in between.

Worth noting for this clonotype: A junction boundary mismatches the germline segment, possibly from a read error. V and J are TRBV4-3 and TRBJ2-5; maybe TRBD1 (5 bases). Germline loops: CDR1 LGHNA, CDR2 YSLEER. This CDR3 region has 15 residues. The CDR3 here is CASSQDFSGAGTQYF. As DNA, the CDR3 is TGCGCGAGCAGCCAAGATTTTAGTGGGGCCGGGACCCAGTACTTC.

This clonotype was counted ten times or more. The chain couples TRBV6-2 or TRBV6-3 to TRBJ2-7, with D perhaps TRBD1 (5 bases). V lost 6 bases and J lost 0, with 15 bases in between. Germline values: CDR1 MNHEY, CDR2 SVGEGT. The CDR3 is 15 residues long. The CDR3 coding sequence is TGTGCCAGCAGGCCAGGGTCCTACCTCTCCTACGAGCAGTACTTC. Its translation is CASRPGSYLSYEQYF.